This T cell receptor beta chain was found in a study of cytomegalovirus exposure and HLA in healthy donors. General study results and limits: The dataset shows that most TCR sequences were rare, while some public TCRs occurred in many donors. A prior analysis recorded that most TCR beta V segments were productive about 87% or about 30% of the time.

The PCR made use of 60 Vbeta and 13 Jbeta primers. The assay was immunoSEQ multiplex PCR, and TCRdb's table has in-frame clones only and misses some. Among about 160,000 clones, roughly 76% were seen once, and the ten largest hold approximately 1.4%. Germline CDR1 and CDR2: GTSNPN and SVGIG (reference sequence). V trimming: 5 bases; J trimming: 4 bases; junction bases outside the gene matches: 10. The CDR3 totals 15 residues. A remark on this clone: Its antigen is unknown.

The V gene is TRBV30, the J gene TRBJ1-4; 7 bases are a match to TRBD1. Sequencing was carried out using PBMCs. The TCR comes from a man aged 55-75 years in good health and CMV-seronegative. CDR3 amino acids: CAWGAGGRGNEKLFF. In DNA form, the CDR3 reads TGTGCCTGGGGGGCAGGGGGTAGGGGTAATGAAAAACTGTTTTTT.